The sequence of this T cell receptor beta chain was determined in a study of blood T cell repertoires in COVID-19. Those who participated ranged in age from about 18 to 89 years and resided in around 22 US areas. What the recovered Cohort 3 donors had was two negative PCRs, clearance, or symptom resolution. The CDR3 spans 16 residues. Germline V gives CDR1 MNHNS, CDR2 SASEGT. V was pared by 1 base and J by 3 bases, with 13 bases between. Libraries were prepared by immunoSEQ multiplex PCR; TCRdb keeps only in-frame clonotypes and omits some of them. The table includes about 18,000 clones, about 87% detected once.

Sequencing was carried out using PBMCs or T cells enriched from blood (not recorded which). This chain links TRBV6-1 with TRBJ1-5; D is possibly TRBD1 (6 bases). This TCR was recovered from a woman aged 30 to 39 who had recovered from COVID-19. CDR3 sequence: CASSEEVYRVNQPQHF. DNA of the CDR3: TGTGCCAGCAGTGAAGAGGTTTACAGGGTCAATCAGCCCCAGCATTTT.